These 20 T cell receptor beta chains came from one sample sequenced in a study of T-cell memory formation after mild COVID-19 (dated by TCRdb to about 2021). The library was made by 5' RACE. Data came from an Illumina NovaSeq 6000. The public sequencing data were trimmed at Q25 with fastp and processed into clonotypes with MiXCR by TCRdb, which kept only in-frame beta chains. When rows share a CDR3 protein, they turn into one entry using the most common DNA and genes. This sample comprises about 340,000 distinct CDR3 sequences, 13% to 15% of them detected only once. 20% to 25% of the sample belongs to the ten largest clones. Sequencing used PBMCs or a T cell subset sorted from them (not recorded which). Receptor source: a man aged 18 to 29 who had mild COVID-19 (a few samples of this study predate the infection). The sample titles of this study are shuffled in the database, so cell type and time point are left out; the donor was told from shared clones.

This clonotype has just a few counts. CDR3 in amino acids: CASSPAASRATDTQYF. The CDR3 DNA reads as TGTGCCAGCAGCCCCGCAGCTAGTCGGGCCACAGATACGCAGTATTTT. This chain joins TRBV7-9 and TRBJ2-3; no definite D call. This CDR3 contains 16 residues. In germline, CDR1 is SEHNR, CDR2 FQNEAQ (reference sequence). Deletions cut 5 bases from V and 2 bases from J, with 17 bases between.

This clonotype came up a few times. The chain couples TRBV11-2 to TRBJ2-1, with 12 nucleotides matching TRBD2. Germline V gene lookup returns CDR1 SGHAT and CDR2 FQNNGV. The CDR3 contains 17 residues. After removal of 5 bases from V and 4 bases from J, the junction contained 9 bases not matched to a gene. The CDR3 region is CASSLRTSGGQYNEQFF. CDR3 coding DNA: TGTGCCAGCAGCCTACGCACTAGCGGGGGGCAATACAATGAGCAGTTCTTC.

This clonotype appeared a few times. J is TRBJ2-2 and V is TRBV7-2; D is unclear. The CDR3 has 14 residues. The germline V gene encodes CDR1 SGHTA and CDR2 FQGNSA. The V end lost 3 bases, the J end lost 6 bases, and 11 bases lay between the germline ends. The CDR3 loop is CASSFPRLAGELFF. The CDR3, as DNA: TGTGCCAGCAGCTTCCCTCGTCTGGCCGGGGAGCTGTTTTTT. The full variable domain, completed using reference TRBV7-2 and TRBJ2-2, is GAGVSQSPSNKVTEKGKDVELRCDPISGHTALYWYRQSLGQGLEFLIYFQGNSAPDKSGLPSDRFSAERTGGSVSTLTIQRTQQEDSAVYLCASSFPRLAGELFFGEGSRLTVL.

CDR3 DNA: TGTGCCAGCAGTACCGGACGCCTGAACACTGAAGCTTTCTTT. Translated, it gives CASSTGRLNTEAFF. The V and J genes are TRBV12-3 or TRBV12-4 and TRBJ1-1, with D unresolved. Between the trimmed V and J ends, which lost 5 bases and 0 bases, there was a span of 10 bases. This CDR3 is built from 14 residues.

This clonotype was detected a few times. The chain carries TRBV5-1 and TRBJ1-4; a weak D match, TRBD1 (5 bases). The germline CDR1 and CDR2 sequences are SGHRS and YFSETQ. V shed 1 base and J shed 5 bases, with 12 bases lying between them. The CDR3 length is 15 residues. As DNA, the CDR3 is TGCGCCAGCAGCTTGATTCGAGGGGAGAATGAAAAACTGTTTTTT. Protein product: CASSLIRGENEKLFF.

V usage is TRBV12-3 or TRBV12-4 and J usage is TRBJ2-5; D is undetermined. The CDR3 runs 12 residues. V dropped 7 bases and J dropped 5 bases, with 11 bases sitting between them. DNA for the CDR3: TGTGCCAGCACGACAACTACGGAGACCCAGTACTTC. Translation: CASTTTTETQYF.

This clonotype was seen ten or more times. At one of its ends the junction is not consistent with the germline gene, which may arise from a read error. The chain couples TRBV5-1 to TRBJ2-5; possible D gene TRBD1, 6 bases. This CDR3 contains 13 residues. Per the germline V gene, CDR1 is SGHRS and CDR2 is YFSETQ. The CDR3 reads CASSLQGQETQYF. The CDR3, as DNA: TGTGCCAGCAGCCTACAGGGTCAAGAGACCCAGTACTTC.

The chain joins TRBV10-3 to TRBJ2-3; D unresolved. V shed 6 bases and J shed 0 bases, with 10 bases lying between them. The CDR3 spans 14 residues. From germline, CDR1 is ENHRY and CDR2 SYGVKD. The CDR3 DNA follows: TGTGCCATCAGCCTGACAACTAGCACAGATACGCAGTATTTT. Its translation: CAISLTTSTDTQYF.

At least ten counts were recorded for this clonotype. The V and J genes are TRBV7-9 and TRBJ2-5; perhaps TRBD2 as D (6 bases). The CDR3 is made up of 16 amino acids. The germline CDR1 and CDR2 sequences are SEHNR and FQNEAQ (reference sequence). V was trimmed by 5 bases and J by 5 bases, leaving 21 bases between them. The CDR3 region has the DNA TGTGCCAGCAGCGAAAAGGGACTCCACGGCCAGGAGACCCAGTACTTC. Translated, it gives CASSEKGLHGQETQYF. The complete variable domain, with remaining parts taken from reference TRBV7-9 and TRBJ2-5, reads DTGVSQNPRHKITKRGQNVTFRCDPISEHNRLYWYRQTLGQGPEFLTYFQNEAQLEKSRLLSDRFSAERPKGSFSTLEIQRTEQGDSAMYLCASSEKGLHGQETQYFGPGTRLLVL.

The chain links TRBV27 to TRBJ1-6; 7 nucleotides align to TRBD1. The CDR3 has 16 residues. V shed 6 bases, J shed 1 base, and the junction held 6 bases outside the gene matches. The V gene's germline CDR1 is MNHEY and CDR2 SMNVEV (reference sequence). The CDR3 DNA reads TGTGCCAGCAGGCGACAGGGCGGGTCCTATAATTCACCCCTCCACTTT. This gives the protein CASRRQGGSYNSPLHF.

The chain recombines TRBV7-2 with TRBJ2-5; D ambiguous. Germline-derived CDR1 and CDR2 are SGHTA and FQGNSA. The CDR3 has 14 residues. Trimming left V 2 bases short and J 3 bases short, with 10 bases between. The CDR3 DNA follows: TGTGCCAGCAGCTTATATGGCACCGAAGAGACCCAGTACTTC. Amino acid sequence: CASSLYGTEETQYF.

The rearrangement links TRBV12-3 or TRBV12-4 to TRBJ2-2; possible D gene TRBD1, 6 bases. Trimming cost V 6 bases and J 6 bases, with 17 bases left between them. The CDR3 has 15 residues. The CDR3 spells CASSRGPGAAGELFF. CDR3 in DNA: TGTGCCAGCAGCCGAGGGCCAGGGGCCGCCGGGGAGCTGTTTTTT.

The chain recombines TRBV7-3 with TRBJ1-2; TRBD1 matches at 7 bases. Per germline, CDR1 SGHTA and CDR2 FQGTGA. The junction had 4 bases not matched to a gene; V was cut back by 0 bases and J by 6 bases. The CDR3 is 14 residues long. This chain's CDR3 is CASSLTGGGDGYTF. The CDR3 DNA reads TGTGCCAGCAGCTTAACGGGAGGGGGCGATGGCTACACCTTC.

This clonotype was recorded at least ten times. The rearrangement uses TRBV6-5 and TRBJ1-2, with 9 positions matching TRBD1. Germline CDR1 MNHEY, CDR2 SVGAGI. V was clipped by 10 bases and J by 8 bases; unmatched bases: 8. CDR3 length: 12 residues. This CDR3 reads CANRDRAGGYTF. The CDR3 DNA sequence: TGTGCCAACAGGGACAGGGCGGGAGGCTACACCTTC.

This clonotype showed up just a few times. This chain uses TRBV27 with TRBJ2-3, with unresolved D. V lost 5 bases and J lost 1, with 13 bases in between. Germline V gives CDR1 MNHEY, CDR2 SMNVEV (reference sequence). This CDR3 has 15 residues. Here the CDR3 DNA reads TGTGCCAGCAGTCCCCTAAAAATTCGCACAGATACGCAGTATTTT. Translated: CASSPLKIRTDTQYF.

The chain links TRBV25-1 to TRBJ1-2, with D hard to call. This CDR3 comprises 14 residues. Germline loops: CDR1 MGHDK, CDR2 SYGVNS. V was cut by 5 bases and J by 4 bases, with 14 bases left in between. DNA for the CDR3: TGTGCCAGCAGTTCTCCGGGAGGCCTCTATGGCTACACCTTC. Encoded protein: CASSSPGGLYGYTF.

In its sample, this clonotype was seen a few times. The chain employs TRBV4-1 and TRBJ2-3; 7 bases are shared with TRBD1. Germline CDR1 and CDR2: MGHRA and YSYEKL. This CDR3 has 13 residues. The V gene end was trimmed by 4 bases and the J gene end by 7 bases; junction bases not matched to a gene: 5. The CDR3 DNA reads TGCGCCAGCAGCCGACCAGGGGGTAATACGCAGTATTTT. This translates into CASSRPGGNTQYF.

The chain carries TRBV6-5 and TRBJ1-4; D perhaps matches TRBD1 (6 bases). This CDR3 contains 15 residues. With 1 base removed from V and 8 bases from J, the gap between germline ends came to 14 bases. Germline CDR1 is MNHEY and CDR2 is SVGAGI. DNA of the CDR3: TGTGCCAGCAGTTACTGGGCAGGGGAGCGAGAAAAACTGTTTTTT. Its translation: CASSYWAGEREKLFF.

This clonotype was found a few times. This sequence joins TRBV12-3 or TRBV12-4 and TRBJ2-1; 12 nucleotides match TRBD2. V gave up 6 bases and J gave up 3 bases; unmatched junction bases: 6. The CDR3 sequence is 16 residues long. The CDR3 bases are TGTGCCAGCAGCGACCGACTAGCGGGGGACTACAATGAGCAGTTCTTC. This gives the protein CASSDRLAGDYNEQFF.

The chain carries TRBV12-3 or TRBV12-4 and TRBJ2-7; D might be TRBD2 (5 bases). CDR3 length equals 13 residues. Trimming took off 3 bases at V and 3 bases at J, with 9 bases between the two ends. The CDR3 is CASSLEVYYEQYF. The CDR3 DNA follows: TGTGCCAGCAGTTTGGAGGTATACTACGAGCAGTACTTC.